The rows below give T cell receptor beta chains drawn from one sample of a study of tumor-infiltrating lymphocytes in oesophageal squamous cell carcinoma. A single record per CDR3 protein comes from TCRdb applying MiXCR to the PCR reads. Of some 14,000 distinct CDR3 sequences in the sample, 40% to 60% were seen once. Sequenced material: esophageal tumor tissue. Every receptor here comes from a male donor with esophageal squamous cell carcinoma. Both conserved end residues are part of each CDR3. D genes are given only for firm matches. Only part of the rows carry a size: once, few, many, or a class if the clone is expanded.

>TRBJ2-7|19|TRBV24-1|-|-
CATSDFQEALTRRTYEQYF
TGTGCCACCAGTGATTTTCAGGAGGCCCTCACTAGGAGGACCTACGAGCAGTACTTC
>TRBJ2-4|13|TRBV7-8|-|-
CASSLAQLDIQYF
TGTGCCAGCAGCTTAGCACAGTTAGACATTCAGTACTTC
>TRBJ2-1|11|TRBV9|-|-
CASSPGYEQFF
TGTGCCAGCAGCCCCGGGTACGAGCAGTTCTTC
>TRBJ2-1|12|TRBV7-6|-|-
CASSIYRGEQFF
TGTGCCAGCAGCATCTATCGCGGGGAGCAGTTCTTC
>TRBJ2-1|13|TRBV12-3/TRBV12-4|-|-
CASTPGPRHEQFF
TGTGCCAGCACCCCGGGGCCCAGGCATGAGCAGTTCTTC
>TRBJ2-7|14|TRBV19|-|-
CASSIGGFPYEQYF
TGTGCCAGTAGTATCGGAGGGTTCCCCTACGAGCAGTACTTC
>TRBJ2-7|14|TRBV28|TRBD2|-
CASGGLAGVNEQYF
TGTGCCAGCGGGGGACTAGCGGGAGTTAACGAGCAGTACTTC
>TRBJ2-3|13|TRBV7-3|-|-
CASSLNTADTQYF
TGTGCCAGCAGCTTAAATACGGCAGATACGCAGTATTTT
>TRBJ2-1|16|TRBV7-6|TRBD2|-
CASRPRAGGHRHEQFF
TGTGCCAGCAGACCCCGGGCGGGAGGGCACAGGCATGAGCAGTTCTTC
>TRBJ2-5|13|TRBV12-3/TRBV12-4|-|-
CASSRDSQETQYF
TGTGCCAGCAGTCGAGATTCCCAAGAGACCCAGTACTTC
>TRBJ2-5|10|TRBV7-6|-|-
CASRFPAQYF
TGTGCCAGCCGATTCCCCGCCCAGTACTTC
>TRBJ2-1|16|TRBV7-2|TRBD2|-
CASSLASGRDYNEQFF
TGTGCCAGCAGCTTAGCTAGCGGGAGGGACTACAATGAGCAGTTCTTC
>TRBJ2-5|16|TRBV5-4|TRBD2|many
CASSLAGLAGIETQYF
TGTGCCAGCAGCTTGGCCGGACTAGCGGGAATAGAGACCCAGTACTTC
>TRBJ2-1|14|TRBV7-6|-|few
CASSLGTAYNEQFF
TGTGCCAGCAGCTTAGGGACAGCGTACAATGAGCAGTTCTTC
>TRBJ2-5|15|TRBV20-1|TRBD1|-
CSARDGDSHQETQYF
TGCAGTGCTAGAGATGGGGACAGCCACCAAGAGACCCAGTACTTC
>TRBJ2-3|14|TRBV12-3/TRBV12-4|-|-
CASSLSAYTDTQYF
TGTGCCAGCAGCCTATCAGCTTACACAGATACGCAGTATTTT
>TRBJ2-1|16|TRBV28|-|-
CASSLWGFGVGNEQFF
TGTGCCAGCAGTTTATGGGGTTTTGGAGTAGGTAATGAGCAGTTCTTC
>TRBJ2-7|15|TRBV6-1|TRBD2|once
CASSEGTSGSYEQYF
TGTGCCAGCAGTGAAGGGACTAGCGGGAGCTACGAGCAGTACTTC
>TRBJ2-3|17|TRBV7-2|-|-
CASSLTFRGASTDTQYF
TGTGCCAGCAGCTTAACGTTTCGGGGGGCTAGCACAGATACGCAGTATTTT
>TRBJ2-5|15|TRBV7-9|-|-
CASSLGGTGQETQYF
TGTGCCAGCAGCTTAGGGGGGACGGGTCAAGAGACCCAGTACTTC
>TRBJ1-1|14|TRBV5-5|TRBD1|medium-sized
CASSFDRGLAGAFF
TGTGCCAGCAGCTTCGACAGGGGGCTTGCTGGAGCTTTCTTT
>TRBJ2-7|15|TRBV28|-|many
CASRPQGLDIYEQYF
TGTGCCAGCAGACCCCAGGGGTTAGATATCTACGAGCAGTACTTC
>TRBJ2-3|17|TRBV7-3|TRBD2|-
CASSLRPTSVSTDTQYF
TGTGCCAGCAGCCTCCGCCCGACTAGCGTCAGCACAGATACGCAGTATTTT
>TRBJ2-5|16|TRBV7-2|TRBD2|few
CASSLELAGGDETQYF
TGTGCCAGCAGCTTAGAACTAGCGGGAGGGGATGAGACCCAGTACTTC
>TRBJ2-7|14|TRBV7-2|-|-
CASSLAGGPHEQYF
TGTGCCAGCAGCTTAGCGGGAGGTCCCCACGAGCAGTACTTC
>TRBJ2-7|13|TRBV6-5|TRBD2|-
CASSYRLAYEQYF
TGTGCCAGCAGTTACCGACTAGCGTATGAGCAGTACTTC
>TRBJ2-1|16|TRBV11-2|TRBD1|-
CASSLVGGTGFNEQFF
TGTGCCAGCAGCCTAGTAGGCGGGACAGGGTTCAATGAGCAGTTCTTC